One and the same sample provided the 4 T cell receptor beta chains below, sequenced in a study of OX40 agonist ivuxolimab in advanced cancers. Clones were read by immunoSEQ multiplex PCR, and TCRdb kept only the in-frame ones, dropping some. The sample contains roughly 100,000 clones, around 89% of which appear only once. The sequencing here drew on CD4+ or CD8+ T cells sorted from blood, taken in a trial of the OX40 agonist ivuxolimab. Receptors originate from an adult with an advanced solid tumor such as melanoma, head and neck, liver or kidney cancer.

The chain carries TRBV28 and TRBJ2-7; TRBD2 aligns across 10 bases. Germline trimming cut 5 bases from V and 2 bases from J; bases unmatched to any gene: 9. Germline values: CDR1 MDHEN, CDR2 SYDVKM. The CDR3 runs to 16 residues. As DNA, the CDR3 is TGTGCCAGCAGTCAGACTAGCGGGCTAACTGCCTACGAGCAGTACTTC. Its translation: CASSQTSGLTAYEQYF.

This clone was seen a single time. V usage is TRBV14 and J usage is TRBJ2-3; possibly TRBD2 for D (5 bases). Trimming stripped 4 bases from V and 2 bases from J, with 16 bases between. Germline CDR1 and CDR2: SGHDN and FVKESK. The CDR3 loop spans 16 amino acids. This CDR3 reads CASSLRHGMITDTQYF. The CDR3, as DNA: TGTGCCAGCAGCCTCCGTCACGGGATGATCACAGATACGCAGTATTTT.

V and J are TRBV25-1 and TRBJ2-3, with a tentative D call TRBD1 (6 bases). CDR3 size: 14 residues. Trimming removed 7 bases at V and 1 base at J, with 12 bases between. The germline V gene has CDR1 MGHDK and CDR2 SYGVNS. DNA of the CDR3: TGTGCCAGCAATCCGGCAGGGGGCACAGATACGCAGTATTTT. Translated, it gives CASNPAGGTDTQYF.

The CDR3: CASSPRDRGVGEQFF. The DNA of the CDR3 is TGTGCCAGCAGCCCCCGGGACAGGGGTGTCGGTGAGCAGTTCTTC. V gene TRBV9 combines with J gene TRBJ2-1; TRBD1 aligns across 10 bases. Per germline, CDR1 SGDLS and CDR2 YYNGEE. After removal of 4 bases from V and 9 bases from J, the junction contained 10 bases not matched to a gene. CDR3 size: 15 residues.